A single sample gave rise to the 32 T cell receptor beta chains below, sequenced in a study of PD-L1 blockade in urothelial cancer. Stated time point: peripheral blood 6 weeks after treatment start. Profiled with immunoSEQ multiplex PCR; TCRdb holds only in-frame clones, not every one. The table records 53,000 or so clones, 88% of them present only once. Sequenced here: PBMCs, sampled around atezolizumab (anti-PD-L1) treatment. These receptors were taken from a man in his 60s with urothelial cancer.

The gene calls are TRBV9 and TRBJ2-2; TRBD1 aligns across 9 bases. This CDR3 region has 17 residues. The trim removed 3 bases at V and 6 bases at J, leaving 12 bases unmatched. Germline CDR1 reads SGDLS; CDR2 reads YYNGEE. The CDR3 region is CASSALRDRVPPGELFF. The CDR3 DNA sequence: TGTGCCAGCAGCGCCCTCCGGGACAGGGTCCCCCCCGGGGAGCTGTTTTTT.

V and J are TRBV6-1 and TRBJ2-5; TRBD1 matches 11 bases. V lost 8 bases and J lost 1; bases outside the gene matches: 0. This CDR3 spans 13 amino acids. Germline assignment: CDR1 MNHNS and CDR2 SASEGT. The CDR3 sequence is CASGTGGQETQYF. For the CDR3, the DNA is TGTGCCAGCGGGACAGGGGGCCAAGAGACCCAGTACTTC.

This clone was detected a few times. This chain links TRBV27 with TRBJ1-1, with D possibly being TRBD1 (5 bases). Germline V gene sequence: CDR1 MNHEY, CDR2 SMNVEV (reference sequence). Trimming pared 5 bases from V and 5 bases from J, leaving 9 bases between. The CDR3 runs 12 residues. DNA for the CDR3: TGTGCCAGCAGTACCACAGGAACTGAAGCTTTCTTT. This encodes CASSTTGTEAFF.

The CDR3 loop reads CAISAGTGGGGANVLTF. As DNA, the CDR3 is TGTGCCATCAGTGCCGGGACAGGGGGTGGAGGGGCCAACGTCCTGACTTTC. The gene calls are TRBV10-3 and TRBJ2-6, with TRBD1 matching 11 bases. This CDR3 is 17 amino acids long. Germline loops: CDR1 ENHRY, CDR2 SYGVKD. V was pared by 4 bases and J by 4 bases, with 6 bases of the junction left unmatched.

This chain joins TRBV19 and TRBJ2-7, with 9 bases lining up with TRBD2. With V trimmed by 1 base and J by 2 bases, 3 bases remained unmatched. Germline V gene data show CDR1 as LNHDA and CDR2 as SQIVND (reference sequence). CDR3 length: 15 amino acids. CDR3 sequence reads: CASSIVAGDTYEQYF. The CDR3 DNA follows: TGTGCCAGTAGTATAGTAGCGGGGGATACCTACGAGCAGTACTTC.

The chain has TRBV19 and TRBJ1-2; 8 bases agree with TRBD1. Germline CDR1 reads LNHDA; CDR2 reads SQIVND (reference sequence). V was clipped by 8 bases and J by 3 bases; unmatched bases: 11. This CDR3 has 15 residues. CDR3 amino acids: CASSTGALGDYGYTF. In DNA, the CDR3 is TGTGCCAGTTCGACAGGGGCCCTCGGAGACTATGGCTACACCTTC.

CDR3 sequence: CASSLQGTEGNTIYF. The CDR3 DNA reads TGCGCCAGCAGCTTGCAGGGCACGGAAGGAAACACCATATATTTT. The J gene is TRBJ1-3, the V gene TRBV5-1; a possible D gene is TRBD1 (5 bases). Germline V gene data show CDR1 as SGHRS and CDR2 as YFSETQ. This CDR3 has 15 amino acids. V shed 1 base and J shed 4 bases, with 12 bases lying between them.

This chain connects TRBV5-8 to TRBJ1-1; TRBD1 matches 10 bases. Germline V gene data show CDR1 as SGHTS and CDR2 as YDEGEE. V lost 8 bases, J lost 5 bases, and 9 bases stayed unmatched. The CDR3 is 14 amino acids. Here the CDR3 reads CASKTGGLWTEAFF. CDR3 nucleotide sequence: TGTGCCAGTAAGACAGGGGGCCTATGGACTGAAGCTTTCTTT.

This chain uses TRBV28 with TRBJ2-3; 9 bases line up with TRBD2. Germline V lookup: CDR1 MDHEN, CDR2 SYDVKM. V dropped 7 bases and J dropped 2; count of bases not matched to a gene: 10. The CDR3 contains 16 residues. The CDR3 protein is CASTSSGKTPTDTQYF. The CDR3 nucleotides read TGTGCCAGCACCTCTAGCGGGAAAACCCCCACAGATACGCAGTATTTT.

The chain couples TRBV5-1 to TRBJ2-1; D is unresolved. The V gene lost 2 bases and the J gene lost 7 bases, with 7 bases spanning the gap. This CDR3 comprises 12 residues. CDR1 is SGHRS and CDR2 is YFSETQ in the germline V gene. The chain's CDR3 is CASSFGSNEQFF. The CDR3 coding sequence is TGCGCCAGCAGCTTTGGTAGTAATGAGCAGTTCTTC. The whole variable domain, filled in from reference TRBV5-1 and TRBJ2-1, reads KAGVTQTPRYLIKTRGQQVTLSCSPISGHRSVSWYQQTPGQGLQFLFEYFSETQRNKGNFPGRFSGRQFSNSRSEMNVSTLELGDSALYLCASSFGSNEQFFGPGTRLTVL.

This clone came up once. This rearrangement joins TRBV6-6 to TRBJ2-3; TRBD1 aligns across 10 bases. V lost 11 bases, J lost 3 bases, and 5 bases stayed unmatched. The CDR3 length is 13 residues. The germline V gene encodes CDR1 MNHNY and CDR2 SVGAGI (reference sequence). This chain's CDR3 is CASGDRGTDTQYF. DNA for the CDR3: TGTGCCTCTGGGGACAGGGGAACAGATACGCAGTATTTT.

This clone was seen once. The chain links TRBV6-5 to TRBJ1-5; weak D call: TRBD1 (5 bases). The CDR3 is made up of 15 amino acids. Germline values: CDR1 MNHEY, CDR2 SVGAGI. V lost 5 bases and J 2 bases, leaving 13 bases between the germline ends. The CDR3: CASSPRGGGNQPQHF. DNA of the CDR3: TGTGCCAGCAGTCCCCGGGGAGGGGGCAATCAGCCCCAGCATTTT.

The rearrangement joins TRBV10-3 to TRBJ2-5, with a weak D call TRBD1 (5 bases). This CDR3 has 17 amino acids. V shed 0 bases and J shed 1 base, with 15 bases lying between them. CDR1 and CDR2 (germline): ENHRY, SYGVKD. The chain's CDR3 is CAISESNTGFIQETQYF. For the CDR3, the DNA is TGTGCCATCAGTGAGTCGAATACAGGATTCATCCAAGAGACCCAGTACTTC.

The chain links TRBV6-5 to TRBJ2-7; 9 bases match TRBD1. Per germline, CDR1 MNHEY and CDR2 SVGAGI. The CDR3 spans 16 residues. After removal of 2 bases from V and 3 bases from J, the junction contained 8 bases not matched to a gene. For the CDR3, the DNA is TGTGCCAGCAGTTACCTCGGGACAGGGAATGTCTACGAGCAGTACTTC. This translates into CASSYLGTGNVYEQYF.

The chain has TRBV7-9 and TRBJ2-5; 7 bases match TRBD1. The trim removed 5 bases at V and 3 bases at J, leaving 3 bases unmatched. This CDR3 region has 13 residues. CDR1 is SEHNR and CDR2 is FQNEAQ in the germline V gene (reference sequence). The CDR3 region is CASSRDSKETQYF. Written as DNA, the CDR3 is TGTGCCAGCAGCCGGGACAGCAAAGAGACCCAGTACTTC.

This rearrangement joins TRBV4-1 to TRBJ1-2; a weak D match, TRBD1 (6 bases). This CDR3 has 18 residues. V lost 0 bases and J lost 5, with 22 bases in between. Per germline, CDR1 MGHRA and CDR2 YSYEKL. CDR3 residues: CASSQDSGQRQNRYGYTF. In DNA, the CDR3 is TGCGCCAGCAGCCAAGATTCCGGACAGAGACAGAATAGGTATGGCTACACCTTC.

The V gene is TRBV4-1, the J gene TRBJ2-5; D gene uncertain. Germline lookup yields CDR1 MGHRA and CDR2 YSYEKL. The V end lost 1 base, the J end lost 5 bases, and 8 bases lay between the germline ends. CDR3 length: 13 residues. The CDR3 sequence is CASSQGLSETQYF. CDR3 nucleotide sequence: TGCGCCAGCAGCCAAGGACTCTCGGAGACCCAGTACTTC.

J is TRBJ2-5 and V is TRBV11-3, with D maybe TRBD2 (7 bases). Trimming pared 3 bases from V and 4 bases from J, leaving 15 bases between. This CDR3 region has 15 residues. Germline V gene sequence: CDR1 SGHNT, CDR2 YENEEA. The CDR3 coding sequence is TGTGCCAGCAGCTTTAGGGGGGGTGGCTCAGAGACCCAGTACTTC. It is translated as CASSFRGGGSETQYF.

This clone has only one observation. The chain carries TRBV7-9 and TRBJ2-7; TRBD1 matches 9 bases. The germline V gene has CDR1 SEHNR and CDR2 FQNEAQ (reference sequence). The CDR3 is made up of 15 amino acids. V lost 0 bases, J lost 2 bases, and 2 bases stayed unmatched. The CDR3 loop is CASSLAGTGTYEQYF. For the CDR3, the DNA is TGTGCCAGCAGCTTAGCCGGGACAGGGACCTACGAGCAGTACTTC.

The rearrangement joins TRBV30 to TRBJ2-7, with 7 bases that match TRBD1. This CDR3 comprises 16 residues. Germline CDR1 reads GTSNPN; CDR2 reads SVGIG (reference sequence). V was pared by 1 base and J by 4 bases, with 13 bases of the junction left unmatched. CDR3 sequence: CAWSAPGTVNSYEQYF. For the CDR3, the DNA is TGTGCCTGGAGTGCCCCAGGGACAGTAAATTCGTACGAGCAGTACTTC. Full variable domain (rest looked up from reference TRBV30 and TRBJ2-7): SQTIHQWPATLVQPVGSPLSLECTVEGTSNPNLYWYRQAAGRGLQLLFYSVGIGQISSEVPQNLSASRPQDRQFILSSKKLLLSDSGFYLCAWSAPGTVNSYEQYFGPGTRLTVT.

The J gene is TRBJ1-5, the V gene TRBV7-2; D not resolved. Trimming stripped 1 base from V and 4 bases from J, with 14 bases between. The CDR3 length is 16 residues. From germline, CDR1 is SGHTA and CDR2 FQGNSA. Here the CDR3 reads CASSLGSMAENQPQHF. The CDR3 nucleotides are TGTGCCAGCAGCTTAGGATCAATGGCGGAGAATCAGCCCCAGCATTTT.

This chain connects TRBV6-1 to TRBJ1-1; D unresolved. This CDR3 comprises 18 residues. V lost 2 bases and J lost 5, with 24 bases in between. Germline V gene lookup returns CDR1 MNHNS and CDR2 SASEGT. The CDR3 DNA is TGTGCCAGCAGTGAACCGAGGCAGCCGGGGAAAAGGTTGACTGAAGCTTTCTTT. This translates into CASSEPRQPGKRLTEAFF.

The V call is TRBV7-2, the J call TRBJ2-7; D is unresolved. CDR1 is SGHTA, CDR2 FQGNSA, per germline. The CDR3 totals 14 residues. V was clipped by 2 bases and J by 0 bases, with 8 bases between them. The CDR3 DNA follows: TGTGCCAGCAGCTTATGGTCGGGCTCCTACGAGCAGTACTTC. Translated: CASSLWSGSYEQYF.

V gene TRBV28 combines with J gene TRBJ2-7, with 9 nucleotides matching TRBD2. V gave up 4 bases and J gave up 2 bases; unmatched junction bases: 6. The CDR3 sequence is 15 residues long. Germline V gene lookup returns CDR1 MDHEN and CDR2 SYDVKM. The CDR3 DNA follows: TGTGCCAGCAGTTCCCCGGGACTAGCCACCTACGAGCAGTACTTC. It codes for CASSSPGLATYEQYF.

The rearrangement joins TRBV2 to TRBJ2-6, with 8 bases identical to TRBD2. Germline loops: CDR1 SNHLY, CDR2 FYNNEI. Unmatched junction bases numbered 11, after V lost 10 bases and J lost 0 bases. The CDR3 extends over 17 amino acids. The CDR3 DNA reads TGTGCCATCGGGCTACTAGCGGAGGTCTCTGGGGCCAACGTCCTGACTTTC. It yields the protein CAIGLLAEVSGANVLTF.

The gene calls are TRBV7-2 and TRBJ2-3; TRBD2 is a possible D gene (6 bases). CDR3 length: 14 amino acids. Trimming removed 1 base from V and 4 bases from J, with 9 bases in between. Germline V CDR1 and CDR2: SGHTA, FQGNSA. The CDR3 here is CASSLGLGPDTQYF. CDR3 in DNA: TGTGCCAGCAGCTTAGGACTAGGGCCAGATACGCAGTATTTT.

V is TRBV19 and J is TRBJ1-3; TRBD1 might be the D (5 bases). This CDR3 is 14 amino acids long. The ends were cut back, 7 bases at V and 1 base at J, with 11 bases in the middle. Germline V gene sequence: CDR1 LNHDA, CDR2 SQIVND (reference sequence). As DNA, the CDR3 is TGTGCCAGTACCCGGGGGGGTTCTGGAAACACCATATATTTT. This codes for CASTRGGSGNTIYF.

The chain recombines TRBV5-1 with TRBJ2-3; a possible D gene is TRBD1 (5 bases). The CDR3 has 14 amino acids. Per germline, CDR1 SGHRS and CDR2 YFSETQ. The V end was cut by 2 bases, the J end by 4 bases, with 11 bases between. CDR3 nucleotides: TGCGCCAGCAGCTTAGGCACCAGGGCAGATACGCAGTATTTT. It yields the protein CASSLGTRADTQYF.

The CDR3 is CASSSRAFF. CDR3 coding DNA: TGTGCCAGCAGTTCGAGGGCTTTCTTT. The V gene is TRBV11-3, the J gene TRBJ1-1; no definite D call. The V end was cut by 6 bases, the J end by 11 bases, with 7 bases between. The germline V gene has CDR1 SGHNT and CDR2 YENEEA. The CDR3 is 9 residues long.

The chain has TRBV5-4 and TRBJ1-1; no reliable D call. This CDR3 comprises 15 residues. Trimming took off 0 bases at V and 1 base at J, with 10 bases between the two ends. Germline CDR1 and CDR2: SGHNT and YYREEE (reference sequence). CDR3 bases: TGTGCCAGCAGCTTGGATCCTCAGTGGAACACTGAAGCTTTCTTT. This encodes CASSLDPQWNTEAFF.

The V call is TRBV6-6, the J call TRBJ1-1, with D maybe TRBD1 (5 bases). Looked up from germline, CDR1 is MNHNY and CDR2 is SVGAGI (reference sequence). This CDR3 has 13 amino acids. Trimming took off 0 bases at V and 6 bases at J, with 8 bases between the two ends. The CDR3: CASSYSDRPEAFF. CDR3 nucleotide sequence: TGTGCCAGCAGTTACTCAGACAGACCTGAAGCTTTCTTT.

The chain employs TRBV5-1 and TRBJ1-2; D is unresolved. The germline gives CDR1 SGHRS, CDR2 YFSETQ. The CDR3 consists of 14 residues. Trimming removed 4 bases from V and 1 base from J, with 11 bases in between. CDR3 bases: TGCGCCAGCAGCCTAGCCGAGGGTAACTATGGCTACACCTTC. Its protein product is CASSLAEGNYGYTF. The full variable domain, its missing parts supplied by reference TRBV5-1 and TRBJ1-2, is KAGVTQTPRYLIKTRGQQVTLSCSPISGHRSVSWYQQTPGQGLQFLFEYFSETQRNKGNFPGRFSGRQFSNSRSEMNVSTLELGDSALYLCASSLAEGNYGYTFGSGTRLTVV.